These 10 T cell receptor beta chains came from one sample sequenced in a study of T cell repertoires in cytomegalovirus infection. Each CDR3 protein gets one entry after TCRdb re-called the reads with MiXCR. Among some 940,000 distinct CDR3 sequences listed, roughly 30% were seen once. Their cognate antigens are unknown. The sample was cultured CD8+ T cells from PBMCs, taken from culture after CMV antigen stimulation. The receptor set was obtained from a human donor in good health (CMV status not recorded). Some clones in this sample may be carry-over from other donors' samples.

The rearrangement joins TRBV12-3 or TRBV12-4 to TRBJ1-5; D is unresolved. V gave up 2 bases and J gave up 0 bases, with 8 bases separating them. There are 15 residues in the CDR3. CDR3 region: CASSLSQHSNQPQHF. The DNA for the CDR3 is TGTGCCAGCAGTTTAAGCCAGCATAGCAATCAGCCCCAGCATTTT.

V gene TRBV19 combines with J gene TRBJ2-1, with 7 bases fitting TRBD1. The CDR3 spans 15 residues. J lost 2 bases, V lost 7 bases, and 8 bases had no gene match. The V gene's germline CDR1 is LNHDA and CDR2 SQIVND (reference sequence). CDR3 in amino acids: CASTSRGPPYNEQFF. CDR3 in DNA: TGTGCCAGTACCAGTAGGGGGCCTCCCTACAATGAGCAGTTCTTC.

A few counts support this clonotype. The chain links TRBV6-2 or TRBV6-3 to TRBJ1-1; 9 bases map to TRBD1. The V segment lost 6 bases and the J segment 5 bases; nucleotides outside the gene matches: 19. Germline V gene data show CDR1 as MNHEY and CDR2 as SVGEGT. The CDR3 is made up of 18 amino acids. This chain's CDR3 is CASSPTGGGTGPGTEAFF. The CDR3 DNA reads TGTGCCAGCAGCCCGACCGGTGGTGGGACAGGGCCCGGTACTGAAGCTTTCTTT.

This chain uses TRBV4-1 with TRBJ2-1, with TRBD2 matching over 11 bases. V lost 1 base, J lost 7 bases, and 6 bases stayed unmatched. Germline assignment: CDR1 MGHRA and CDR2 YSYEKL. This CDR3 is 16 amino acids long. As DNA, the CDR3 is TGCGCCAGCAGCCAAGGGGTAGCGGGGGGGCTGAATGAGCAGTTCTTC. This encodes CASSQGVAGGLNEQFF.

This clonotype was recorded at least ten times. The chain recombines TRBV6-2 or TRBV6-3 with TRBJ1-5; no clear D. Germline V lookup: CDR1 MNHEY, CDR2 SVGEGT. V lost 5 bases and J 8 bases, leaving 13 bases between the germline ends. The CDR3 runs 13 residues. For the CDR3, the DNA is TGTGCCAGCAGTGCGCGACCCAGAGAGCCCCAGCATTTT. Protein product: CASSARPREPQHF.

This clonotype was observed a handful of times. The chain carries TRBV18 and TRBJ1-6; D is possibly TRBD1 (6 bases). V gave up 0 bases and J gave up 8 bases, with 14 bases separating them. This CDR3 has 16 amino acids. Looked up from germline, CDR1 is KGHSH and CDR2 is LQKENI. Here the CDR3 DNA reads TGTGCCAGCTCACCACCGGTACAGGGCCTTTATTCACCCCTCCACTTT. Translated, it gives CASSPPVQGLYSPLHF. The full variable domain, in which reference TRBV18 and TRBJ1-6 provide the parts outside the CDR3, is NAGVMQNPRHLVRRRGQEARLRCSPMKGHSHVYWYRQLPEEGLKFMVYLQKENIIDESGMPKERFSAEFPKEGPSILRIQQVVRGDSAAYFCASSPPVQGLYSPLHFGNGTRLTVT.

This clonotype was counted many times. The J gene is TRBJ1-5, the V gene TRBV7-9; tentative D call: TRBD1 (5 bases). V gave up 5 bases and J gave up 5 bases, with 10 bases separating them. Per germline, CDR1 SEHNR and CDR2 FQNEAQ (reference sequence). This CDR3 is built from 13 residues. DNA for the CDR3: TGTGCCAGCAGCCAGCAGGGTGATCAGCCCCAGCATTTT. Its protein product is CASSQQGDQPQHF.

This sequence joins TRBV19 and TRBJ1-1, with 9 bases lining up with TRBD1. V trimming: 5 bases; J trimming: 8 bases; junction bases outside the gene matches: 6. The CDR3 loop spans 13 amino acids. Germline values: CDR1 LNHDA, CDR2 SQIVND (reference sequence). In DNA, the CDR3 is TGTGCCAGTAGTGTGGGACAGGGCTACGAAGCTTTCTTT. It translates to CASSVGQGYEAFF. The complete variable domain, with remaining parts taken from reference TRBV19 and TRBJ1-1, reads DGGITQSPKYLFRKEGQNVTLSCEQNLNHDAMYWYRQDPGQGLRLIYYSQIVNDFQKGDIAEGYSVSREKKESFPLTVTSAQKNPTAFYLCASSVGQGYEAFFGQGTRLTVV.

This clonotype was seen ten or more times. The V and J genes are TRBV7-6 and TRBJ2-5; no clear D. V gave up 5 bases and J gave up 2 bases, with 18 bases separating them. The germline gives CDR1 SGHVS, CDR2 FNYEAQ. The CDR3 covers 16 residues. The CDR3 here is CASSLWSGAKQETQYF. DNA for the CDR3: TGTGCCAGCAGCCTCTGGTCAGGAGCGAAACAAGAGACCCAGTACTTC.

J is TRBJ2-7 and V is TRBV6-2 or TRBV6-3; 8 nucleotides agree with TRBD2. Germline CDR1 reads MNHEY; CDR2 reads SVGEGT. The V gene end was trimmed by 2 bases and the J gene end by 0 bases; junction bases not matched to a gene: 3. This CDR3 has 15 amino acids. CDR3 nucleotides: TGTGCCAGCAGTTACGAGCGGGGGCTCTCCTACGAGCAGTACGTC. As protein: CASSYERGLSYEQYV.